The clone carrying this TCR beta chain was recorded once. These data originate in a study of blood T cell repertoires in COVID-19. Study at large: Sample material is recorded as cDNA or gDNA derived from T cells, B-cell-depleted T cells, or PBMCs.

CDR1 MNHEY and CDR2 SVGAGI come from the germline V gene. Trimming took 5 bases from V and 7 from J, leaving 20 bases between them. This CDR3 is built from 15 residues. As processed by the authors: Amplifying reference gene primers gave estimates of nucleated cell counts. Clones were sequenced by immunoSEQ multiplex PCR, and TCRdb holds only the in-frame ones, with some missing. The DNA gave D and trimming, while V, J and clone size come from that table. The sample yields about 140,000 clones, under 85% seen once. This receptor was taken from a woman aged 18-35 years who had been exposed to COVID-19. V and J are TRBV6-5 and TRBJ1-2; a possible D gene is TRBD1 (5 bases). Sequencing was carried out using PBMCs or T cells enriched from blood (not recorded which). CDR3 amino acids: CASSNPGTGTFGYTF. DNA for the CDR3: TGTGCCAGCAGTAACCCCGGGACGGGGACTTTTGGCTACACCTTC.